The TCR beta chain under discussion was sequenced for a study of blood T cell repertoires in COVID-19. Study-wide context: Acute-phase and convalescent COVID-19 samples originated in the United States, Italy and Spain. Sources were T cells, B-cell-depleted T cells, or PBMCs; the material itself was cDNA or gDNA.

Of note for this clone: The junction and the germline gene differ at one end; a read error may be behind it.

How the authors handled the data: Reference gene primer amplification gave nucleated cell count estimates. The assay was immunoSEQ multiplex PCR, and TCRdb's table has in-frame clones only and misses some. V and J calls and clone size are as listed in that table; D and trimming were resolved from the DNA. The sample comprises more than 300,000 clones, more than 75% of which are singletons, and approximately 1.5% rests with the top ten. The sequence was obtained from a woman aged 50 to 60 with acute or convalescent COVID-19. Sequencing was carried out using peripheral blood.

The CDR3 reads CASSFRQESLF. The CDR3 DNA reads TGTGCCAGCAGCTTTAGACAGGAGTCGCTCTTT. The chain joins TRBV5-4 to TRBJ1-1, with D possibly matching TRBD1 (6 bases). The CDR3 spans 11 residues. Germline V gene data show CDR1 as SGHNT and CDR2 as YYREEE (reference sequence).